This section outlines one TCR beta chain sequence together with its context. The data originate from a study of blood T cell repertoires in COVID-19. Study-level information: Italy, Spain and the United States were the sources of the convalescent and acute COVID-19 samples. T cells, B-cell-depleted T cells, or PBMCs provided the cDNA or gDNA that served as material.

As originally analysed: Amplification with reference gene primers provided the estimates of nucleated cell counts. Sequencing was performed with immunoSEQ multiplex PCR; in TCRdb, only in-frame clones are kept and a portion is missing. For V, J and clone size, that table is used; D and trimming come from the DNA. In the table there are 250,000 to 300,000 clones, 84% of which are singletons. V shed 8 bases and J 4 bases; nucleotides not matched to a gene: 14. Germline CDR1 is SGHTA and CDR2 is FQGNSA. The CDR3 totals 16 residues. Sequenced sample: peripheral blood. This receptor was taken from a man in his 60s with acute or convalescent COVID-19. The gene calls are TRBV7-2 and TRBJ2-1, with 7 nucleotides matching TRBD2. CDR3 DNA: TGTGCCAGCGCCCCCGCCGCTTGGGGGGGATACAATGAGCAGTTCTTC. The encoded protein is CASAPAAWGGYNEQFF.